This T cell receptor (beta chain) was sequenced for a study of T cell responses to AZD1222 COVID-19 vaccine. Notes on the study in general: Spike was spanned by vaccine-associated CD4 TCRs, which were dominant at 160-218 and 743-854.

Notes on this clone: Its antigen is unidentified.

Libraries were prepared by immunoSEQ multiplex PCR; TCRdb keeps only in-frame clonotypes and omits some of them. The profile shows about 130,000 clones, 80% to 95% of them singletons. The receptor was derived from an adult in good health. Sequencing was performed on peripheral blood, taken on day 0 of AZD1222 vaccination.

Here the CDR3 reads CASSVAGGTNEKLFF. CDR3 nucleotide sequence: TGTGCCAGCAGCGTAGCGGGGGGGACTAATGAAAAACTGTTTTTT. V and J are TRBV9 and TRBJ1-4; possible D gene TRBD1, 5 bases. The germline gives CDR1 SGDLS, CDR2 YYNGEE. V gave up 0 bases and J gave up 2 bases, with 8 bases separating them. The CDR3 loop spans 15 amino acids.